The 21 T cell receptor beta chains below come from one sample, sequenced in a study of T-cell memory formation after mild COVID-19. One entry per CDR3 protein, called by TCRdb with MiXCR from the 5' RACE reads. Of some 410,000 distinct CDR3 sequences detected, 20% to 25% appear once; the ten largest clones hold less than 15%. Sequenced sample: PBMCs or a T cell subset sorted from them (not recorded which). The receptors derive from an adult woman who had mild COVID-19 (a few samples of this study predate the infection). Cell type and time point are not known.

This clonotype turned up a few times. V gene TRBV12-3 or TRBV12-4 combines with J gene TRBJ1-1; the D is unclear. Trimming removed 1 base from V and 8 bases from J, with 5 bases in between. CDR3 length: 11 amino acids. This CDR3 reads CASSLGGEAFF. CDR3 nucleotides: TGTGCCAGCAGTTTAGGAGGGGAAGCTTTCTTT.

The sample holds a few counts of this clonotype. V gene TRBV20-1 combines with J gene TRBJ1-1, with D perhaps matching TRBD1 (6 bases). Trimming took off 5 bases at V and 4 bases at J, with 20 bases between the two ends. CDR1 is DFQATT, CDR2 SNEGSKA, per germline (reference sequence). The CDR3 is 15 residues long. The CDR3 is CSAAPGHAMGTEAFF. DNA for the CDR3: TGCAGTGCTGCTCCGGGACATGCTATGGGCACTGAAGCTTTCTTT.

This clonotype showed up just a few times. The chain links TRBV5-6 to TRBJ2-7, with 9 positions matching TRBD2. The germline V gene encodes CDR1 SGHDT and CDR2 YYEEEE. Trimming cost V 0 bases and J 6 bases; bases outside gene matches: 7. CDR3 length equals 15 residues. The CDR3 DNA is TGTGCCAGCAGCTTGGGGGGCGGGAGGGCCTTCGAGCAGTACTTC. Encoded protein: CASSLGGGRAFEQYF.

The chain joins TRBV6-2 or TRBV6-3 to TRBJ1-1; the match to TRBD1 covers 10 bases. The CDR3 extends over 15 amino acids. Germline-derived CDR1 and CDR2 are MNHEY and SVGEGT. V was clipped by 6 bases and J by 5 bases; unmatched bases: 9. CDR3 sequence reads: CASRPDRGRGTEAFF. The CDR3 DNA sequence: TGTGCCAGCAGGCCTGACAGGGGGCGAGGAACTGAAGCTTTCTTT.

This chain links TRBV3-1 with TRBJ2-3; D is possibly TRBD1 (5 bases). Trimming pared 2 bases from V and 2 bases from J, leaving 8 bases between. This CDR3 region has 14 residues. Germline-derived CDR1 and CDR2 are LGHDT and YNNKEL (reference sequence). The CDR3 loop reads CASSQKTDTDTQYF. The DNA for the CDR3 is TGTGCCAGCAGCCAAAAGACAGACACAGATACGCAGTATTTT.

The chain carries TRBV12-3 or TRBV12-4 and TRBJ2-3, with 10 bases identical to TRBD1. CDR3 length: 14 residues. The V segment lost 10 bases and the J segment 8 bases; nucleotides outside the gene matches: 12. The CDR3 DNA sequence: TGTGCCACGGCCGGGACAGGGGCCCCGAGTACGCAGTATTTT. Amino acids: CATAGTGAPSTQYF.

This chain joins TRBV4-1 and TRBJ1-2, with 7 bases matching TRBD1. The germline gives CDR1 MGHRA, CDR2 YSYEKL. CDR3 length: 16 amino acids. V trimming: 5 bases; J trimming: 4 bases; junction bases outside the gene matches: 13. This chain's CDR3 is CASSVERQGLIYGYTF. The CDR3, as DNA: TGCGCCAGCAGCGTGGAGAGACAGGGTTTGATCTATGGCTACACCTTC.

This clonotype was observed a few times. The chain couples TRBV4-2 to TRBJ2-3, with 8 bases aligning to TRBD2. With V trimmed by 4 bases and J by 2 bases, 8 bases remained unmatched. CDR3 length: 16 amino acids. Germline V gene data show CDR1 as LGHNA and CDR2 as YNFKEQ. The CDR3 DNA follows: TGTGCCAGCAGCCGTAGCGGGGCAGAGAACACAGATACGCAGTATTTT. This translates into CASSRSGAENTDTQYF.

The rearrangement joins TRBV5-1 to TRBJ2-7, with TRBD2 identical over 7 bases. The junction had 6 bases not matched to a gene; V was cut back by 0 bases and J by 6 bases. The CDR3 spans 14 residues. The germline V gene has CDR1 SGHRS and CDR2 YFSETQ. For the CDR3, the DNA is TGCGCCAGCAGCTTGGAAGCGGGATGGGGCGAGCAGTACTTC. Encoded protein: CASSLEAGWGEQYF. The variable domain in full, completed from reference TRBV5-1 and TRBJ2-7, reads KAGVTQTPRYLIKTRGQQVTLSCSPISGHRSVSWYQQTPGQGLQFLFEYFSETQRNKGNFPGRFSGRQFSNSRSEMNVSTLELGDSALYLCASSLEAGWGEQYFGPGTRLTVT.

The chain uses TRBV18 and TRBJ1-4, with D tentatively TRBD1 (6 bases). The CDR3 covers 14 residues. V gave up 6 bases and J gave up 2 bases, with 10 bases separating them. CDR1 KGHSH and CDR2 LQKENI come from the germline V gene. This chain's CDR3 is CASSMGATNEKLFF. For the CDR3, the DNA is TGTGCCAGCTCGATGGGGGCGACTAATGAAAAACTGTTTTTT.

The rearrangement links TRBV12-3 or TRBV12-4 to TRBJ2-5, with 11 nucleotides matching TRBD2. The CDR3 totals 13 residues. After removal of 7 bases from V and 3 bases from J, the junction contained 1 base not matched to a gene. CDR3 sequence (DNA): TGTGCCAGCATGACTAGCGGGAAAGAGACCCAGTACTTC. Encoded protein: CASMTSGKETQYF.

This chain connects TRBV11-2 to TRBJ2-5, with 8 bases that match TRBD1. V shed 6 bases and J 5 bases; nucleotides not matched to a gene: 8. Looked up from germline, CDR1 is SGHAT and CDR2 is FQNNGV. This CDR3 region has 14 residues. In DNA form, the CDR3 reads TGTGCCAGCAGTCCAGGGGGCGTGTGGGAGACCCAGTACTTC. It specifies CASSPGGVWETQYF.

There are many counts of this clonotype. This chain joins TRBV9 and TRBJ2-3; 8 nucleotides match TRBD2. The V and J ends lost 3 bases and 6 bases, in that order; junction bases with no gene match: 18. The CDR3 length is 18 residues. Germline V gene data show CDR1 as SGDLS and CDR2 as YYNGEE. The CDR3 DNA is TGTGCCAGCAGCGCCCACACTTCGACGGGAGGGCTGTCGGATACGCAGTATTTT. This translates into CASSAHTSTGGLSDTQYF.

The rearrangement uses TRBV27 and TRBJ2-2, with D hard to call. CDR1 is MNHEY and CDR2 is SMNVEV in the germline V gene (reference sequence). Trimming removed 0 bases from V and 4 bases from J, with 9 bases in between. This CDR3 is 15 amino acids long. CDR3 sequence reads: CASSLSGGVTGELFF. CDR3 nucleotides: TGTGCCAGCAGTTTATCGGGCGGAGTCACCGGGGAGCTGTTTTTT.

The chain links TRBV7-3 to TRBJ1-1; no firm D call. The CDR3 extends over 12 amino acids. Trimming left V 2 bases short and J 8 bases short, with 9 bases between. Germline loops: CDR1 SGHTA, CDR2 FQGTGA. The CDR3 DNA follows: TGTGCCAGCAGCTTAGATACGGGGGAAGCTTTCTTT. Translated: CASSLDTGEAFF.

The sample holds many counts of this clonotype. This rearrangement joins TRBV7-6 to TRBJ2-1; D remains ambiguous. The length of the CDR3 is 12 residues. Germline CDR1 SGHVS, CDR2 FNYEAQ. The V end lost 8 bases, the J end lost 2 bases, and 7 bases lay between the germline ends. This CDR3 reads CASGVTYNEQFF. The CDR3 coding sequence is TGTGCCAGCGGCGTTACCTACAATGAGCAGTTCTTC. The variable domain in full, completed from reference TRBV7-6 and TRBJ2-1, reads GAGVSQSPRYKVTKRGQDVALRCDPISGHVSLYWYRQALGQGPEFLTYFNYEAQQDKSGLPNDRFSAERPEGSISTLTIQRTEQRDSAMYRCASGVTYNEQFFGPGTRLTVL.

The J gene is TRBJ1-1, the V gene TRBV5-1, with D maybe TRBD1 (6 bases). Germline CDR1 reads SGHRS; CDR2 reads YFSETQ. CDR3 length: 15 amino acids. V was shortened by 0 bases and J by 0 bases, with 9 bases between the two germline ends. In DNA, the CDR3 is TGCGCCAGCAGCTTGGCAAACAGGGTGAACACTGAAGCTTTCTTT. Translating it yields CASSLANRVNTEAFF.

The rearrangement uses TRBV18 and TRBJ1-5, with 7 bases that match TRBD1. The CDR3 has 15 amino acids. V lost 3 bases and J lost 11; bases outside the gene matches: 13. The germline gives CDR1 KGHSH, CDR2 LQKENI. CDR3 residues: CASSPGQATNPAQHF. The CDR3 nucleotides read TGTGCCAGCTCACCTGGACAGGCTACCAACCCGGCCCAGCATTTT.

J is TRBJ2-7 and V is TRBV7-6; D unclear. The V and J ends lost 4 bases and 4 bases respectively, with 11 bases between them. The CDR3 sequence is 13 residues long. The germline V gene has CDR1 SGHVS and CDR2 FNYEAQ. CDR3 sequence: CASSSTPGYEQYF. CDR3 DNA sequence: TGTGCCAGCAGCTCGACACCGGGTTACGAGCAGTACTTC.

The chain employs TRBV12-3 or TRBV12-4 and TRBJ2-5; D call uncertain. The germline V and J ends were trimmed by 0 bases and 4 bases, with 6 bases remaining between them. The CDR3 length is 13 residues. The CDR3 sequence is CASSLAMRETQYF. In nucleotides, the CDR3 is TGTGCCAGCAGTTTAGCGATGAGAGAGACCCAGTACTTC.

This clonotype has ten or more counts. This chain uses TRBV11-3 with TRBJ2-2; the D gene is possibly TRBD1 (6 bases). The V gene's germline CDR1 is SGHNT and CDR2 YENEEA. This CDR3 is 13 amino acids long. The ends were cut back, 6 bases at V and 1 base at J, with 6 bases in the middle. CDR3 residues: CASRDRNTGELFF. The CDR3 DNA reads TGTGCCAGCAGGGACAGGAACACCGGGGAGCTGTTTTTT.